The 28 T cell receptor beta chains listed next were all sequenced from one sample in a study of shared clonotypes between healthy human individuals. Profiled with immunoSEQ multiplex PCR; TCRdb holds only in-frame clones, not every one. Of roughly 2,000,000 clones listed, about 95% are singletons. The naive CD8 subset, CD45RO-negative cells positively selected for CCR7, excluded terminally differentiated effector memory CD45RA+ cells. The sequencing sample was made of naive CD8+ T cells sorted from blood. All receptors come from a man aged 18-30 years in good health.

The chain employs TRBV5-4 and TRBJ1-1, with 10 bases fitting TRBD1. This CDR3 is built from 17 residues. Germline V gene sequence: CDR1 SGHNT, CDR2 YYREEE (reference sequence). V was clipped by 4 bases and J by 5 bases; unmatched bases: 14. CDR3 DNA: TGTGCCAGCAGCCCGGGAGGGGACAGGGGTTTTTGGACTGAAGCTTTCTTT. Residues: CASSPGGDRGFWTEAFF.

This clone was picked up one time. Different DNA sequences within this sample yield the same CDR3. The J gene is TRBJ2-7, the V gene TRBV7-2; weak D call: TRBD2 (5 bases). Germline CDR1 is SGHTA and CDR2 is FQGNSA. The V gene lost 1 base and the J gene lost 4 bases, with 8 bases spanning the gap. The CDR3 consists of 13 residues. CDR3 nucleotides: TGTGCCAGCAGCTTAGTGACGGGGTACGAGCAGTACTTC. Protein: CASSLVTGYEQYF. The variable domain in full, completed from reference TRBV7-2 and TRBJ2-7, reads GAGVSQSPSNKVTEKGKDVELRCDPISGHTALYWYRQSLGQGLEFLIYFQGNSAPDKSGLPSDRFSAERTGGSVSTLTIQRTQQEDSAVYLCASSLVTGYEQYFGPGTRLTVT.

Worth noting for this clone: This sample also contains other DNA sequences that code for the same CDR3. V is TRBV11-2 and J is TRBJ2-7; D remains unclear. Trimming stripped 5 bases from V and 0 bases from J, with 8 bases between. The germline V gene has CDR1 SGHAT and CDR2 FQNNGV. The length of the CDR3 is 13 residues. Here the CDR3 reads CASSPSPSYEQYF. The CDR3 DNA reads TGTGCCAGCAGCCCCAGTCCCTCCTACGAGCAGTACTTC.

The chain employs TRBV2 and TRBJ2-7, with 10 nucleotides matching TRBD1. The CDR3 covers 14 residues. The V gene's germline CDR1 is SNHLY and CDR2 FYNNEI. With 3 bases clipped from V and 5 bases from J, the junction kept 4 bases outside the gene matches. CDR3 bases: TGTGCCAGCAGTGACGGGACAGGGGTCCACGAGCAGTACTTC. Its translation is CASSDGTGVHEQYF.

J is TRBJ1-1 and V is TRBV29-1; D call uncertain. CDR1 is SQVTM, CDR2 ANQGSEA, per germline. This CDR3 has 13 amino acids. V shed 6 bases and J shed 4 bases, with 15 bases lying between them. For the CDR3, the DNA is TGCAGCGTGGAGTTAAGGGTGGGCACTGAAGCTTTCTTT. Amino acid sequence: CSVELRVGTEAFF.

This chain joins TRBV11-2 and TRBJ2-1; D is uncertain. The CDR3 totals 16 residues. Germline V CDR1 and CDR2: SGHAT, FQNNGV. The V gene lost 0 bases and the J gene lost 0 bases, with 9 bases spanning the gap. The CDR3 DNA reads TGTGCCAGCAGCTTAGAGTCCCCGGGCTCCTACAATGAGCAGTTCTTC. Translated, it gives CASSLESPGSYNEQFF.

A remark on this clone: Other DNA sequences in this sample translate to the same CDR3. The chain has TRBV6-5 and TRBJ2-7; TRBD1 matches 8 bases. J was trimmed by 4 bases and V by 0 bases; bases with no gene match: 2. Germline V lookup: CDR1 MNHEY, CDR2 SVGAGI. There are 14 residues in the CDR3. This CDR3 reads CASSYSDRGYEQYF. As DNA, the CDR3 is TGTGCCAGCAGTTACTCCGACAGGGGTTACGAGCAGTACTTC.

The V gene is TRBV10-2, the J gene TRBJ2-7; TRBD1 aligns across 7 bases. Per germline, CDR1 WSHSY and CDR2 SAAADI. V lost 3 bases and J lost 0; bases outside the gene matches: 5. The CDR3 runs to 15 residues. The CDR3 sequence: CASSEARGNSYEQYF. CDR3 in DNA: TGCGCCAGCAGTGAAGCCAGGGGGAACTCCTACGAGCAGTACTTC.

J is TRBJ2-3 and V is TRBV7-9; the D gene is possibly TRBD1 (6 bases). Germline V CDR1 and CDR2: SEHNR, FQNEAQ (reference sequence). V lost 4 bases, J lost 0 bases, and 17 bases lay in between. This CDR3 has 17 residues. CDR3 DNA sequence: TGTGCCAGCAGCTCCAACCGAGGGGGAGCGAGCACAGATACGCAGTATTTT. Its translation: CASSSNRGGASTDTQYF.

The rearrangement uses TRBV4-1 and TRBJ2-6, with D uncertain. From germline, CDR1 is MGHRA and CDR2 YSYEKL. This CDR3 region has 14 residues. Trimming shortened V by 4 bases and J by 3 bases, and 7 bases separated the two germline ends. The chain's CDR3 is CASSPRVGANVLTF. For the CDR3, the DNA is TGCGCCAGCAGCCCAAGGGTTGGGGCCAACGTCCTGACTTTC.

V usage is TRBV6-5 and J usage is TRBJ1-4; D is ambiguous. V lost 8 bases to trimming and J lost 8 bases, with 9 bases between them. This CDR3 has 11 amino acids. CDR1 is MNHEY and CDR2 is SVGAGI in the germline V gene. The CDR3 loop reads CASYFGEKLFF. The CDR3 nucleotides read TGTGCCAGCTACTTCGGCGAAAAACTGTTTTTT.

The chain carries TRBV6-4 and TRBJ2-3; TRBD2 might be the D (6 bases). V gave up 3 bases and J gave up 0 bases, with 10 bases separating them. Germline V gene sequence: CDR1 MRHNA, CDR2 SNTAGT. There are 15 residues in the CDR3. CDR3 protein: CASSEGGTSTDTQYF. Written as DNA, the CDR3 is TGTGCCAGCAGTGAAGGCGGGACTAGCACAGATACGCAGTATTTT.

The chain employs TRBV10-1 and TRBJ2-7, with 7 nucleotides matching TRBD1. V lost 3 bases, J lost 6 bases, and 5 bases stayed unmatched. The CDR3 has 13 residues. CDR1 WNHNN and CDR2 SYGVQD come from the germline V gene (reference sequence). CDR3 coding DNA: TGCGCCAGCAGTGATCCCGGGACAGCCGAGCAGTACTTC. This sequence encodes CASSDPGTAEQYF.

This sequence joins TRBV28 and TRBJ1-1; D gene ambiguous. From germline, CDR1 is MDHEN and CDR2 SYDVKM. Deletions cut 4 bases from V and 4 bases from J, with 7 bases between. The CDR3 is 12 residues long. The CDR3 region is CASSSGTTEAFF. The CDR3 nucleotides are TGTGCCAGCAGTTCAGGTACCACTGAAGCTTTCTTT. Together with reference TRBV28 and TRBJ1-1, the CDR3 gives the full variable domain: DVKVTQSSRYLVKRTGEKVFLECVQDMDHENMFWYRQDPGLGLRLIYFSYDVKMKEKGDIPEGYSVSREKKERFSLILESASTNQTSMYLCASSSGTTEAFFGQGTRLTVV.

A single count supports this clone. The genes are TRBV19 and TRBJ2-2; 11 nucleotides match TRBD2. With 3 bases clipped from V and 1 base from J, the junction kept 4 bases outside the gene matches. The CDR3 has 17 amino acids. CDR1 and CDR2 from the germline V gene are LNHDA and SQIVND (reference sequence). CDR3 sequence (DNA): TGTGCCAGTAGTATTCCTACTAGCGGGGGGAACACCGGGGAGCTGTTTTTT. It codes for CASSIPTSGGNTGELFF.

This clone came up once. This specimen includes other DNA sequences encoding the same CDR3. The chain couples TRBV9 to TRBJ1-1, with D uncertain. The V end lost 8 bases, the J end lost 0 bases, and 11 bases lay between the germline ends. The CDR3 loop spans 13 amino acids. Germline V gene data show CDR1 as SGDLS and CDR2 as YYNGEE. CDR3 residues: CASSDGLNTEAFF. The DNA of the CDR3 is TGTGCCAGTTCGGACGGACTGAACACTGAAGCTTTCTTT.

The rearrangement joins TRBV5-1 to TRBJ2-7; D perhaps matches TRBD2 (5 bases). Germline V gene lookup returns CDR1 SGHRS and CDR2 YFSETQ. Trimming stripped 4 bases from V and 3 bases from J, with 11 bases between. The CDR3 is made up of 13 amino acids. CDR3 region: CASSEGVGYEQYF. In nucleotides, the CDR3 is TGCGCCAGCAGCGAGGGTGTGGGCTACGAGCAGTACTTC.

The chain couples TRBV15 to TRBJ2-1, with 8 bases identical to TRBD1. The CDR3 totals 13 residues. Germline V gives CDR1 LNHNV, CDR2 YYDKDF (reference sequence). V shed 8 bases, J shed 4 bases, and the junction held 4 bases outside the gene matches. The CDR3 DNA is TGTGCCACCGGGACAGGAATATACAATGAGCAGTTCTTC. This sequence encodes CATGTGIYNEQFF.

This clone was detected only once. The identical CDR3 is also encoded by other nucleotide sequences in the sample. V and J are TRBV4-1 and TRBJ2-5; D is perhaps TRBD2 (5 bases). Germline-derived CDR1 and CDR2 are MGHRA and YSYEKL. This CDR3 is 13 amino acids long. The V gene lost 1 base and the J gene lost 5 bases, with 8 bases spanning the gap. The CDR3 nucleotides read TGCGCCAGCAGCCAAGTTGGGAGCGAGACCCAGTACTTC. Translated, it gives CASSQVGSETQYF.

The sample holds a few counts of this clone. The CDR3 here is CASSYWENGELFF. In nucleotides, the CDR3 is TGTGCCAGCAGTTACTGGGAAAACGGGGAGCTGTTTTTT. The chain links TRBV6-5 to TRBJ2-2; unclear D gene. This CDR3 has 13 residues. Germline CDR1 and CDR2: MNHEY and SVGAGI. V gave up 1 base and J gave up 7 bases, with 7 bases separating them.

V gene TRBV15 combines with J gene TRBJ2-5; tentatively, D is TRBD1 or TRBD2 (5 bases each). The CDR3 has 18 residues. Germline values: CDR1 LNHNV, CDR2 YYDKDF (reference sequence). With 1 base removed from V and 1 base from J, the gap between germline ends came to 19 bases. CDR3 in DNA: TGTGCCACCAGCAGAGCCGCAGCCGGGCAGGGACCCCAAGAGACCCAGTACTTC. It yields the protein CATSRAAAGQGPQETQYF.

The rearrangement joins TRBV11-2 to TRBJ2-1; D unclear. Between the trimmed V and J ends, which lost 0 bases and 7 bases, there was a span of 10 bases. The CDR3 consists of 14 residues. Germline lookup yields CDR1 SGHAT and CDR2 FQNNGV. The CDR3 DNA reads TGTGCCAGCAGCTTAGAATTCTTGCGGAATGAGCAGTTCTTC. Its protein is CASSLEFLRNEQFF.

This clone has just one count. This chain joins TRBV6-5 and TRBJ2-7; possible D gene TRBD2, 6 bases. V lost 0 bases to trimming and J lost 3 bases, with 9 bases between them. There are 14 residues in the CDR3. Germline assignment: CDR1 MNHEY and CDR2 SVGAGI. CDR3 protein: CASSYSHGGYEQYF. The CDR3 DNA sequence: TGTGCCAGCAGTTACTCCCACGGGGGCTACGAGCAGTACTTC.

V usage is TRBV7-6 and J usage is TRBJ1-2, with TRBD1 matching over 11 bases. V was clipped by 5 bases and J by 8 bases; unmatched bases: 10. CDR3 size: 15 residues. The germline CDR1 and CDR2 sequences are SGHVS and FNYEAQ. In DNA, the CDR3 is TGTGCCAGCAGCCCCTGGGGGACAGGGGGTATGGGCTACACCTTC. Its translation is CASSPWGTGGMGYTF.

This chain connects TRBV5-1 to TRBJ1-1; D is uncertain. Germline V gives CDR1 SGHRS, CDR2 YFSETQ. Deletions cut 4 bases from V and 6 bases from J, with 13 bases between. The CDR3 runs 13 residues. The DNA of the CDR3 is TGCGCCAGCAGCAACCTATACGGACCTGAAGCTTTCTTT. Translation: CASSNLYGPEAFF.

Here the CDR3 DNA reads TGTGCCAGCAGCGCCACCCCCACTTCAGGTTTCATGAACACTGAAGCTTTCTTT. Its translation is CASSATPTSGFMNTEAFF. The chain carries TRBV7-3 and TRBJ1-1; unclear D gene. CDR3 length: 18 residues. Germline loops: CDR1 SGHTA, CDR2 FQGTGA. Trimming left V 5 bases short and J 0 bases short, with 22 bases between.

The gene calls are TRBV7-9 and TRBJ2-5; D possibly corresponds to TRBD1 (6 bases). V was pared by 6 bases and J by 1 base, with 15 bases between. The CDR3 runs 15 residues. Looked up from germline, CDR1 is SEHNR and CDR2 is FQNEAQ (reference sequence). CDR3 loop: CASRTGSGVQETQYF. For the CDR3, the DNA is TGTGCCAGCAGGACAGGATCGGGTGTCCAAGAGACCCAGTACTTC.

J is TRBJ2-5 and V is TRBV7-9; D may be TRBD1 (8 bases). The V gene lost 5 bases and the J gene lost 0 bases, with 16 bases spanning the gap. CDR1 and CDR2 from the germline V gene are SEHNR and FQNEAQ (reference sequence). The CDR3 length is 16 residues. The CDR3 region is CASSPSQGGHQETQYF. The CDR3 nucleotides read TGTGCCAGCAGCCCCTCACAGGGGGGGCACCAAGAGACCCAGTACTTC.